This T cell receptor beta chain was found in a study of T-cell reconstitution after alpha-beta-depleted transplantation in children. Overall study results and limits: Certain patients had high TCRbeta diversity at day 60, and it came from recipient T cells and thymic progenitors that survived. It was reported that alpha-beta T cells came from several hundred expanded graft clones (about two months after transplant). Newly produced T cells mostly accounted for T-cell counts and diversity one year post-transplant.

For TCRbeta, the library was prepared with unique molecular identifiers. TCRdb processed the PCR reads anew with MiXCR; each CDR3 protein has one entry. This sample has almost 250,000 distinct CDR3 sequences, with roughly a quarter found just once. On this clonotype itself: Its antigen is not identified.

This CDR3 comprises 15 residues. CDR1 is SQVTM and CDR2 is ANQGSEA in the germline V gene. V was pared by 6 bases and J by 3 bases, with 21 bases between. This sequence was found in a girl aged 2-10 years with Fanconi anemia, due to receive a stem cell transplant. The chain is built from TRBV29-1 and TRBJ2-7, with D perhaps matching TRBD2 (6 bases). The sequencing used PBMCs, collected before TCRalphabeta/CD19-depleted stem cell transplant. The CDR3, as DNA: TGCAGCGTGATGGGGGGTTTTGATGGAGGCTACGAGCAGTACTTC. Protein: CSVMGGFDGGYEQYF.